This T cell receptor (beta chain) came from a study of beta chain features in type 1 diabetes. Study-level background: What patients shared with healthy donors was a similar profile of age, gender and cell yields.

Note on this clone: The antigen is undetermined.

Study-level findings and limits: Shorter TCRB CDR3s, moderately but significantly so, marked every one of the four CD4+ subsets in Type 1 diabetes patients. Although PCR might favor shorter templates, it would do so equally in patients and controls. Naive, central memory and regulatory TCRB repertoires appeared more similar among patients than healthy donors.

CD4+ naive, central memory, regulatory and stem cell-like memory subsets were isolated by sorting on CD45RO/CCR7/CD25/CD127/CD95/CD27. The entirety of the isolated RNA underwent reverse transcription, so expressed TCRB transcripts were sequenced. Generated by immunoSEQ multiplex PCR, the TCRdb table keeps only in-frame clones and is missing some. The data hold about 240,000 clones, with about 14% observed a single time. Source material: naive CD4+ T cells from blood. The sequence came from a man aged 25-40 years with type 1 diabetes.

In DNA, the CDR3 is TGTGCCAGCACCCCGAGCGGGAGGGGAGGTGAGCAGTTCTTC. Residues: CASTPSGRGGEQFF. The chain carries TRBV25-1 and TRBJ2-1; 10 nucleotides match TRBD2. The CDR3 is made up of 14 amino acids. Germline loops: CDR1 MGHDK, CDR2 SYGVNS. J was trimmed by 9 bases and V by 7 bases; bases with no gene match: 9.